The clone carrying this T cell receptor beta chain turned up a few times. This CDR3 is also generated by other DNA sequences in the sample. The CDR3 runs to 14 residues. Germline V lookup: CDR1 SGHTA, CDR2 FQGNSA. V shed 1 base and J shed 4 bases, with 11 bases lying between them. This record belongs to a study of T cell responses to AZD1222 COVID-19 vaccine. Sequenced by immunoSEQ multiplex PCR; TCRdb stores in-frame clones only, minus some. Here the sample spans some 100,000 clones, around 87% being singletons. The input for sequencing was peripheral blood, taken 28 days after the second AZD1222 dose. The TCR comes from an adult who received the AZD1222 COVID-19 vaccine. The chain combines TRBV7-2 with TRBJ2-7, with a tentative D call TRBD1 (7 bases). This CDR3 is CASSLGQGGYEQYF. CDR3 DNA: TGTGCCAGCAGCTTAGGGCAGGGGGGATACGAGCAGTACTTC.